This entry features one T cell receptor beta chain sequence. This clone has just a few counts. Its recognized antigen is unknown. There are no base qualities to consult, and no much larger clone falls within one base. Libraries came from the immunoSEQ multiplex PCR assay. For the multiplex PCR, a mixture combining 60 forward primers for TCR Vbeta segments and 13 reverse primers for TCR Jbeta segments was used. A multiplex PCR assay on genomic DNA amplified the CDR3 region of rearranged TCR beta genes. On the Illumina HiSeq System, the amplified TCR beta libraries were sequenced as 87-base-pair reads. Concerning the study's data processing: A later analysis tallied tens of millions of unique TCR beta chains across the 600 to 700 repertoires, and approximately 12 million of those chains were shared by two or more donors. A nearest-neighbor algorithm error-corrected the raw reads and collapsed the reads into unique sequences, merging closely related sequences to remove PCR and sequencing errors. To assign V, D and J gene segments, CDR3 sequences were aligned to IMGT reference sequences. For a sequence to be retained, at least a six-nucleotide match to both a V gene segment and a J gene segment was required. A rearrangement was called productive if the CDR3 had no stop codons and remained in frame with V and J, and every other rearrangement was called non-productive. Following IMGT convention, CDR3 was defined as the stretch from the second conserved V-encoded cysteine up to the conserved J-encoded phenylalanine. Sequences without an unambiguous match to a single V gene segment were excluded from the earlier analysis of approximately 600 of the donors. In an earlier analysis of 587 of the donors, V segments were called functional above 56.7% productive rearrangements and were called segregating when the between-donor standard deviation exceeded 5%. A statistical classification framework was developed to diagnose cytomegalovirus status using the catalog of TCR beta chain sequences. In a later analysis, V and J genes were assigned by comparing TCR nucleotide sequences against IMGT/GENE-DB human TR gene sequences. A later analysis assigned CDR3 sequences and most-parsimonious VDJ recombination scenarios with the TCRdist pipeline. A later analysis defined each TCR beta chain by its CDR3 amino acid sequence plus V-gene family, and excluded reads lacking a unique V-gene family. In a later analysis, fewer than 600 highly shared, low-generation-probability nucleotide sequences were removed to address suspected cross-contamination and a sequencing artifact. In a later analysis, a clonal expansion index for each public chain was calculated from normalized within-repertoire ranks of inferred template counts. Generation probabilities in a later analysis came from a VDJ recombination model fitted to out-of-frame rearrangements, and those results were checked against IGoR. In a later analysis, TCR-TCR, TCR-HLA and TCR-CMV co-occurrence was scored with hypergeometric tests, and a repertoire-size bias correction was applied to TCR pairs. To estimate false discovery rates, a later analysis permuted the HLA or CMV assignments 20 times. A later analysis grouped co-occurring TCRs with DBSCAN, adding TCRdist sequence similarity when clustering within HLA-allele-positive subsets. For co-occurrence clustering, repertoires with fewer than 30,000 or more than 120,000 public chains were excluded, along with roughly five repertoires with anomalous nucleotide sharing. Imported from immuneACCESS, the table was reduced by TCRdb to in-frame sequences with V and J called. These copies leave out some clones; in studies compared against another copy, an unresolved V gene accounts for under half, and the cause of the remainder is not known. The V and J calls and clone size come from that table; D and trimming were worked out from the DNA. In all, the sample holds about 94,000 clones, and roughly 77% of those were seen once. The top ten clones comprise 10% of the sample.

The cohort consisted of 600 or so healthy bone marrow donors. At the time of sampling, every cohort member was nominally healthy, though immune exposures that went unrecorded were likely present. Of the roughly 700 cohort members, 289 had a positive CMV serostatus and just over 350 had a negative one, while no CMV serostatus was recorded for the donor. A peripheral blood sample was provided by each donor, and peripheral blood mononuclear cells were used for TCR beta sequencing. Genomic DNA extraction from the blood cell samples was performed with the Qiagen DNeasy Blood Extraction Kit. The data were taken from a study of cytomegalovirus exposure and HLA in healthy donors (dated by TCRdb to about 2017). Concerning the study at large: In an earlier analysis of 550 to 750 of the donors, 250 to 350 Gb of sequence data and some 120 million unique TCR beta sequences from roughly 190 million T cells were reported. An early release covering about 600 HLA-typed donors comprised about 300 gigabases of sequencing data and around 86 million unique TCR sequences. Among the roughly 370 genotyped donors, 75% to 90% belonged to the genetic ancestry cluster associated with self-reported Caucasian donors. The aim of the study was to test whether cataloging public T cell receptors could identify signatures of past pathogen exposure. The study used immunosequencing to profile the T cell repertoires of 670 or so subjects and linked those repertoires to cytomegalovirus serostatus. A separate validation cohort of approximately 120 different subjects was used in addition to the 666-subject first cohort. To predict cytomegalovirus infection status, the study combined high-throughput TCR immunosequencing, statistical association of individual TCRs with disease status, and machine learning. A later analysis re-analyzed previously published TCR beta repertoires from roughly 600 donors and added high-resolution HLA genotyping to study TCR occurrence patterns. The later analysis used no new phenotypic data to find candidate immune exposures, relying instead on TCR beta sequences and their occurrence across donors. To decide whether each TCR beta V gene segment behaved as functional or pseudogenic, an earlier analysis of 587 of the donors relied on high-throughput TCR beta sequencing. Alongside the repertoire data, information on donor age, sex, ethnicity and CMV serostatus was compiled. A later genetic analysis used genome-wide SNP genotypes for about three fifths of the 666 donors, treating that subset as a discovery cohort. Every discovery cohort repertoire had been produced on one sequencing platform. Both class I and class II loci were covered by HLA typing, at four-digit resolution. The number of donors typed differed by locus, with roughly 629-640 for A, B, C, DRB1 and DQB1, around 500 for DQA1, over 600 for DPA1, and 450 to 480 for DPB1. Roughly five DR-DQ haplotypes were handled as single units for association and clustering because linkage in the cohort was strong. Among roughly 400 genotyped donors of the cohort, an average of approximately 200,000 unique TCR beta nucleotide sequences was sequenced per donor, of which about 20% were non-productive. The study at large found these results: Because HLA typing was missing for some donors at each locus, association tests included only the typed subset. Strong co-occurrence of HLA alleles, especially DR and DQ, made assigning TCR associations to individual alleles difficult. According to a later analysis, most CMV-associated TCR beta chains appeared to be HLA-restricted, and the HLA associations seemed to be driven largely by CMV exposure. At a false discovery rate of 0.05, a later analysis linked about 17,000 TCR beta sequences to specific HLA alleles. According to a later genetic analysis, donors in an Asian-associated ancestry cluster had fewer N-insertions in productive TCRs than the approximately 700-donor mean. The only immune exposure information available for the cohort was CMV serostatus. The 87-base-pair reads could not distinguish some IMGT-functional V segments, including TRBV6-2 and TRBV6-3, so those segments were excluded. It was suggested by the authors that the approach could potentially be generalized to other disease states and immunological phenotypes. Linkage disequilibrium might explain the correlated functional status among segregating V segments, but an unknown experimental factor could not be excluded. The cohort was sequenced for TCR beta chains only, and without alpha or paired-chain data the features that could be detected were limited. While some public TCRs were present in many individuals, most TCR sequences turned up only very rarely across donors. V-gene and J-gene trimming of TCR beta chains was associated with a missense DCLRE1C variant in a later genetic analysis, and the association was replicated in an independent cohort. Presence/absence analyses assumed roughly uniform sequencing depth across donors, an assumption that may not hold. In a later analysis, HLA-associated TCR beta chains were found to be more clonally expanded and to have lower generation probabilities than equally common non-associated chains. A further reported finding was that TCR beta sequences accurately predicted the HLA-A and HLA-B alleles for most subjects in the first cohort. The earlier analysis of nearly 600 of the donors excluded roughly 17 rarely observed V segments, including chromosome 9 orphons, because counts were too low. In a later analysis, several top co-occurrence clusters were reported to appear linked to parvovirus B19, influenza, CMV and Epstein-Barr virus. A cluster of highly shared sequence variants was judged likely to represent a technical artifact of the sequencing pipeline. A total of 164 TCR beta chains were listed by the study as associated with cytomegalovirus. An earlier analysis of some 560 of the donors showed that most TCR beta V segments appeared in productive rearrangements either about 90% or about 30% of the time, which broadly matched IMGT annotations. A few of the identified cytomegalovirus-associated TCR beta chains were confirmed in vitro to be specific for cytomegalovirus antigens. In both the original and validation cohorts, the classifier was reported to diagnose cytomegalovirus status with high specificity and sensitivity. In a later analysis, the rate of TCR association differed among HLA loci, with DRB1 alleles having the most associated TCRs and HLA-C alleles having the fewest.

Unmatched junction bases come to 7, with V trimmed by 3 bases and J by 2 bases. The CDR3 runs 15 residues from the cysteine to the phenylalanine. Only the CDR3 DNA is retained, 45 bases long and in frame from the first base. The germline V gene encodes CDR1 LGHNA and CDR2 YSLEER. The TCR originated in a human donor in good health. Material: PBMCs. The rearranged chain carries TRBV4-3 and TRBJ2-7, with 7 bases in between that match TRBD1. The DNA reads as follows: TGCGCCAGCAGCCAGGGCCGGGACAGTCCCTACGAGCAGTACTTC. This sequence encodes CASSQGRDSPYEQYF.